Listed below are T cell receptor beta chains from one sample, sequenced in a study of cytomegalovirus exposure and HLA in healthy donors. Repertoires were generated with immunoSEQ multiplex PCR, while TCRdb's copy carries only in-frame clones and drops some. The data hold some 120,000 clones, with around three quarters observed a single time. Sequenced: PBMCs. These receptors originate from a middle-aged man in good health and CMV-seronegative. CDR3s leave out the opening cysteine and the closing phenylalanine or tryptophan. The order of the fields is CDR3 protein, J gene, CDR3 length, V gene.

CDR3: ASSQGNLRGRSLSGANVLT; J: TRBJ2-6; length: 19; V: TRBV4-3
CDR3: ASSGTGAGGETQY; J: TRBJ2-5; length: 13; V: TRBV28
CDR3: SARVNEKLF; J: TRBJ1-4; length: 9; V: TRBV20-1
CDR3: ATSRDTGGGTEAF; J: TRBJ1-1; length: 13; V: TRBV15
CDR3: ASSVRIRDYSYNEQF; J: TRBJ2-1; length: 15; V: TRBV9
CDR3: ATSRVEGGYGDTQY; J: TRBJ2-3; length: 14; V: TRBV15
CDR3: ASSAGQTYEQY; J: TRBJ2-7; length: 11; V: TRBV18
CDR3: SSSPRDRVDIQY; J: TRBJ2-4; length: 12; V: TRBV7-9
CDR3: ASSPDGGIGAF; J: TRBJ1-1; length: 11; V: TRBV5-1
CDR3: ARRDRGQNYEQY; J: TRBJ2-7; length: 12; V: TRBV19
CDR3: ASSRDFGVRNSPLH; J: TRBJ1-6; length: 14; V: TRBV27
CDR3: ASSLSGFGETQY; J: TRBJ2-5; length: 12; V: TRBV7-9
CDR3: ASSFGLAGAINIQY; J: TRBJ2-4; length: 14; V: TRBV5-4
CDR3: ASSFGGGTEAF; J: TRBJ1-1; length: 11; V: TRBV27
CDR3: ASSLDILDEQY; J: TRBJ2-7; length: 11; V: TRBV5-5
CDR3: ASSMSDRDLYGYT; J: TRBJ1-2; length: 13; V: TRBV7-3
CDR3: ASSLGQGDQPQH; J: TRBJ1-5; length: 12; V: TRBV27
CDR3: ASSGTGYGYT; J: TRBJ1-2; length: 10; V: TRBV6-5
CDR3: ASSIDRRGSSGANVLT; J: TRBJ2-6; length: 16; V: TRBV19
CDR3: ASSLDFSGRTGELF; J: TRBJ2-2; length: 14; V: TRBV11-3
CDR3: ASSLDRHRPQH; J: TRBJ1-5; length: 11; V: TRBV7-8
CDR3: SVGLAGGTDTQY; J: TRBJ2-3; length: 12; V: TRBV29-1
CDR3: ASSPGGTGVTYEQY; J: TRBJ2-7; length: 14; V: TRBV5-4
CDR3: ASSWGQGGNQPQH; J: TRBJ1-5; length: 13; V: TRBV28
CDR3: ATSDSFGDRPQH; J: TRBJ1-5; length: 12; V: TRBV15
CDR3: ASSIAPSVAF; J: TRBJ1-1; length: 10; V: TRBV19
CDR3: ASSIERTGRNYGYT; J: TRBJ1-2; length: 14; V: TRBV19
CDR3: ASSLYGQGGGYGYT; J: TRBJ1-2; length: 14; V: TRBV18
CDR3: ASSMDRAGYGYT; J: TRBJ1-2; length: 12; V: TRBV9
CDR3: ASSYGQGSYEQY; J: TRBJ2-7; length: 12; V: TRBV11-2
CDR3: ASSEQVGTDTQY; J: TRBJ2-3; length: 12; V: TRBV25-1
CDR3: ASSFAGNSPLH; J: TRBJ1-6; length: 11; V: TRBV7-2
CDR3: ASSPQGRETLPGYT; J: TRBJ1-2; length: 14; V: TRBV7-9
CDR3: ASSLYPRAQSSYNEQF; J: TRBJ2-1; length: 16; V: TRBV7-3
CDR3: ASSLAGRGYNEQF; J: TRBJ2-1; length: 13; V: TRBV7-9
CDR3: ASKAAGKANTGELF; J: TRBJ2-2; length: 14; V: TRBV19
CDR3: ASSQWTNNSPLH; J: TRBJ1-6; length: 12; V: TRBV4-3
CDR3: ASSLNPGTSGSVQY; J: TRBJ2-3; length: 14; V: TRBV9
CDR3: ASSSSGSNYEQY; J: TRBJ2-7; length: 12; V: TRBV19
CDR3: ASSPDRADDYGYT; J: TRBJ1-2; length: 13; V: TRBV2
CDR3: AWTLDSSYTEAF; J: TRBJ1-1; length: 12; V: TRBV30
CDR3: ASSTLSTGVTEAF; J: TRBJ1-1; length: 13; V: TRBV9
CDR3: ASKSPGTGAYNEQF; J: TRBJ2-1; length: 14; V: TRBV19
CDR3: ASSLAGQGVYEQY; J: TRBJ2-7; length: 13; V: TRBV5-1
CDR3: ASSLEPTDSTYEQY; J: TRBJ2-7; length: 14; V: TRBV11-2
CDR3: ASSYPGQGEAF; J: TRBJ1-1; length: 11; V: TRBV6-5
CDR3: ASSFRSQGVSSGANVLT; J: TRBJ2-6; length: 17; V: TRBV11-2
CDR3: ASSEATGEGHQPQH; J: TRBJ1-5; length: 14; V: TRBV6-1